Only one count was recorded for the clone carrying this TCR beta chain. Clones were read by immunoSEQ multiplex PCR, and TCRdb kept only the in-frame ones, dropping some. This sample carries about 280,000 clones, around 89% of them seen once, and the ten largest clones take approximately 4.2%. This sample was taken from a study of blood T cell repertoires in COVID-19. Germline V gene data show CDR1 as SGHDN and CDR2 as FVKESK. V lost 5 bases to trimming and J lost 4 bases; unmatched junction nucleotides: 6. The CDR3 is 15 residues long. Sequencing was performed on peripheral blood. This sequence joins TRBV14 and TRBJ1-2; 11 bases are a match to TRBD1. The receptor was isolated from a man in his forties with acute or convalescent COVID-19. CDR3 loop: CASSSRTGGLYGYTF. The DNA for the CDR3 is TGTGCCAGCAGCTCCCGGACAGGGGGCCTCTATGGCTACACCTTC.